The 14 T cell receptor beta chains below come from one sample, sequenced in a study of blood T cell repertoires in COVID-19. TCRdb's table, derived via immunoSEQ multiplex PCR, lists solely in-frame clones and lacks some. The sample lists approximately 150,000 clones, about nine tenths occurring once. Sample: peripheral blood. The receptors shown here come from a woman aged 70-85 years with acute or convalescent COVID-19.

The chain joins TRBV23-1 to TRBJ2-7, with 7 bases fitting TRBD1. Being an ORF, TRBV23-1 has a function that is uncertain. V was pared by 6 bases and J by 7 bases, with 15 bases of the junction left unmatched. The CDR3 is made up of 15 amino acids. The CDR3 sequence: CASSPGTAPHREQYF. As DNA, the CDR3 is TGCGCCAGCAGCCCAGGGACAGCCCCACATAGGGAGCAGTACTTC.

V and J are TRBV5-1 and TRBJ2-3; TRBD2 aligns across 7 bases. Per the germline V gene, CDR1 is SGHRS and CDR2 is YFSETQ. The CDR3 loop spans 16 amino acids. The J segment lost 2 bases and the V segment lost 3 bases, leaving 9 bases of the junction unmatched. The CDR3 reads CASSYLGGIITDTQYF. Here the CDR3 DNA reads TGCGCCAGCAGCTATTTGGGGGGGATAATCACAGATACGCAGTATTTT.

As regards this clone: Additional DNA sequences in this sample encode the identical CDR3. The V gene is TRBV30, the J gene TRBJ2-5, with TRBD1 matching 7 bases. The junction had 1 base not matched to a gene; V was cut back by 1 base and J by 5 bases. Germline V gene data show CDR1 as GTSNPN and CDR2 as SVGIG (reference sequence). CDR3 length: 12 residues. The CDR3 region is CAWSGGGETQYF. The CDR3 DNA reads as TGTGCCTGGAGTGGAGGGGGCGAGACCCAGTACTTC.

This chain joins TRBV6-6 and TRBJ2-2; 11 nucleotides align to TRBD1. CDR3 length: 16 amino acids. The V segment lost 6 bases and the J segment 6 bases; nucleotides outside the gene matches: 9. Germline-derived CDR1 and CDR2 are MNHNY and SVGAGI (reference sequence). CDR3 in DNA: TGTGCCAGCAGAACTCCGGGACAGGGGGTTTCCGGGGAGCTGTTTTTT. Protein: CASRTPGQGVSGELFF.

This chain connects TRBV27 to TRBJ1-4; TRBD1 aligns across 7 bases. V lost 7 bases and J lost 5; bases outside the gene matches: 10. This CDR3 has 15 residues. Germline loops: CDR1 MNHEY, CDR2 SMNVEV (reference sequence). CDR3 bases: TGTGCCAGCACCTCCCCGAGACAGGGAAATGAAAAACTGTTTTTT. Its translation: CASTSPRQGNEKLFF.

Here the CDR3 DNA reads TGTGCCAGCAGCGTAGCGGTCCAGGGTGGGGATGAAAAACTGTTTTTT. This translates into CASSVAVQGGDEKLFF. The V gene is TRBV9, the J gene TRBJ1-4; perhaps TRBD1 as D (5 bases). Germline CDR1 reads SGDLS; CDR2 reads YYNGEE. The CDR3 sequence is 16 residues long. V shed 0 bases and J shed 6 bases, with 15 bases lying between them.

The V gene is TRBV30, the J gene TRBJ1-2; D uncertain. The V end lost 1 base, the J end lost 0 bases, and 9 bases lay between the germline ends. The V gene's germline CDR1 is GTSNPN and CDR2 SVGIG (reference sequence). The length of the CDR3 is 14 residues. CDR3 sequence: CAWSAHRANYGYTF. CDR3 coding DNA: TGTGCCTGGAGTGCCCACAGAGCTAACTATGGCTACACCTTC.

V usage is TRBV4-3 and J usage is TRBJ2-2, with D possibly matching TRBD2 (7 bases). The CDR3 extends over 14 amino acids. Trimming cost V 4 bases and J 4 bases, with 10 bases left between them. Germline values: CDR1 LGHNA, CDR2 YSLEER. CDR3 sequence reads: CASSLGGGTGELFF. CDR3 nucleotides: TGCGCCAGCAGCCTAGGGGGGGGCACCGGGGAGCTGTTTTTT.

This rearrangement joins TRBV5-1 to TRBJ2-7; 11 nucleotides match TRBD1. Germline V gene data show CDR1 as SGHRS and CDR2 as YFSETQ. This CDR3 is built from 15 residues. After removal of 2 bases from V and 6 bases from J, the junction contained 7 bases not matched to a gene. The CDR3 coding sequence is TGCGCCAGCAGCTTAAACACGGGACAGGGGGTCGAGCAGTACTTC. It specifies CASSLNTGQGVEQYF.

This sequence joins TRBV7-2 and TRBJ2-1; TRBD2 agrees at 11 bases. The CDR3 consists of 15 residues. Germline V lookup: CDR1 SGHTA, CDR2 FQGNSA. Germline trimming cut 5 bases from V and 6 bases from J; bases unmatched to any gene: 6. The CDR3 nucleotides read TGTGCCAGCAGCCTAACTAGCGGGAGTTCCAATGAGCAGTTCTTC. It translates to CASSLTSGSSNEQFF. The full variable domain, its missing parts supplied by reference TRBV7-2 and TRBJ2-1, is GAGVSQSPSNKVTEKGKDVELRCDPISGHTALYWYRQSLGQGLEFLIYFQGNSAPDKSGLPSDRFSAERTGGSVSTLTIQRTQQEDSAVYLCASSLTSGSSNEQFFGPGTRLTVL.

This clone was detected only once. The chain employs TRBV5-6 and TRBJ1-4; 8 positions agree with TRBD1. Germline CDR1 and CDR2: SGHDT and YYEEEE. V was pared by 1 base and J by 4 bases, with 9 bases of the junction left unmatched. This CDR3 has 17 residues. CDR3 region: CASSLLGTGLNNEKLFF. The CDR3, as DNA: TGTGCCAGCAGCTTGCTTGGGACAGGCCTCAATAATGAAAAACTGTTTTTT.

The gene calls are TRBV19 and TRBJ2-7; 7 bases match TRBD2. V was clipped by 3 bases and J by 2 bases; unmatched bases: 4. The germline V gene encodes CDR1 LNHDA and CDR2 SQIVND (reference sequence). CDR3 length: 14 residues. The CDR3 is CASSIGGGTYEQYF. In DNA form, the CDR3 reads TGTGCCAGTAGTATTGGCGGGGGAACCTACGAGCAGTACTTC.

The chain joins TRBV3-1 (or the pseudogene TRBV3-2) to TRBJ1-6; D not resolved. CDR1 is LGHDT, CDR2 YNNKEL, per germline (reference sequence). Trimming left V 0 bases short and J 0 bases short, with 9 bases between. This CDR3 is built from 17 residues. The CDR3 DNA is TGTGCCAGCAGCCAAGATCTGACTCTCTCCTATAATTCACCCCTCCACTTT. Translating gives CASSQDLTLSYNSPLHF.

The DNA for the CDR3 is TGTGCCAGCAGCTTAGGACTAGCGGTAGTCACCGGGGAGCTGTTTTTT. This gives the protein CASSLGLAVVTGELFF. The chain combines TRBV5-6 with TRBJ2-2, with 10 bases lining up with TRBD2. Germline lookup yields CDR1 SGHDT and CDR2 YYEEEE. The J segment lost 4 bases and the V segment lost 2 bases, leaving 5 bases of the junction unmatched. This CDR3 contains 16 residues.